A selection of T cell receptor beta chains follows, all from one sample in a study of cytomegalovirus exposure and HLA in healthy donors. TCRdb's copy holds only in-frame clones and misses some; the assay was immunoSEQ multiplex PCR. The table has under 400,000 clones, 86% seen once. Sequenced input: PBMCs. All receptors derive from a young woman in good health and CMV-seronegative. Both conserved end residues are part of each CDR3. D genes are given only for firm matches. Expanded clones are given a class, and other clones once, few, many or no size at all.

TRBV9	TRBD1	NA	TRBJ1-2	CASSGTTGAEINYGYTF	TGTGCCAGCAGCGGAACAACAGGGGCGGAAATTAACTATGGCTACACCTTC
TRBV19	TRBD1	once	TRBJ2-7	CASSPRDRGILYEQYF	TGTGCCAGTAGTCCCCGGGACAGGGGAATCCTCTACGAGCAGTACTTC
TRBV7-3	TRBD1	NA	TRBJ1-1	CASSLTGTAFEPEKAFF	TGTGCCAGCAGCTTAACCGGGACAGCTTTTGAGCCAGAGAAAGCTTTCTTT
TRBV25-1	TRBD2	NA	TRBJ2-1	CASSAPTSIEDNEQFF	TGTGCCAGCAGTGCCCCGACTAGCATCGAGGACAATGAGCAGTTCTTC
TRBV19	NA	NA	TRBJ1-1	CASSILPGRDTEAFF	TGTGCCAGTAGTATTCTACCAGGGAGGGACACTGAAGCTTTCTTT
TRBV2	NA	NA	TRBJ2-1	CASSFSPGGGEQFF	TGTGCCAGCAGCTTTTCTCCCGGGGGTGGTGAGCAGTTCTTC
TRBV6-5	TRBD1	NA	TRBJ2-5	CASSSTGTRSQETQYF	TGTGCCAGCAGTTCGACAGGGACCCGATCCCAAGAGACCCAGTACTTC
TRBV4-1	TRBD1	NA	TRBJ1-5	CASSQGLQGMSNQPQHF	TGCGCCAGCAGCCAGGGATTACAGGGGATGAGCAATCAGCCCCAGCATTTT
TRBV28	TRBD1	NA	TRBJ2-7	CASRRQGIGYEQYF	TGTGCCAGCAGGAGACAGGGGATCGGCTACGAGCAGTACTTC
TRBV9	NA	NA	TRBJ2-2	CASSGAGAANTGELFF	TGTGCCAGCAGCGGGGCAGGCGCCGCGAACACCGGGGAGCTGTTTTTT
TRBV2	NA	NA	TRBJ2-7	CASSGYEQYF	TGTGCCAGCAGCGGCTACGAGCAGTACTTC
TRBV4-1	NA	NA	TRBJ1-6	CASSHTDRNNSPLHF	TGCGCCAGCAGCCATACGGACAGAAATAATTCACCCCTCCACTTT
TRBV19	TRBD1	NA	TRBJ2-7	CASRSRDSQSYEQYF	TGTGCCAGTAGATCCCGGGACAGCCAAAGCTACGAGCAGTACTTC
TRBV5-6	NA	NA	TRBJ2-5	CASSPRRSGQETQYF	TGTGCCAGCAGCCCCCGGAGGAGTGGGCAAGAGACCCAGTACTTC
TRBV6-5	NA	NA	TRBJ2-3	CASSYSPRIDTQYF	TGTGCCAGCAGTTACTCGCCGCGGATAGATACGCAGTATTTT
TRBV5-6	TRBD1	NA	TRBJ2-2	CASSIQGAKAGELFF	TGTGCCAGCAGCATTCAGGGGGCCAAGGCCGGGGAGCTGTTTTTT
TRBV5-1	TRBD1	NA	TRBJ2-5	CASSWDRGGQETQYF	TGCGCCAGCAGTTGGGACAGGGGCGGCCAAGAGACCCAGTACTTC